These 24 T cell receptor beta chains were all obtained from the same sample, sequenced in a study of glioma-infiltrating T cells. TCR alpha and beta CDR3 regions were amplified from RNA using iRepertoire nested multiplex PCR. TCRdb called the multiplex PCR reads again in MiXCR, with one record for every CDR3 protein. The data contain about 89,000 distinct CDR3 sequences, 23% of them singletons. What was sequenced was glioma tissue, nonneoplastic brain tissue, or PBMCs (not recorded which). Receptor source: a human donor with low-grade glioma or glioblastoma, undergoing nonglioma brain surgery, or in good health (not recorded which).

The rearrangement uses TRBV11-1 and TRBJ2-4; TRBD1 aligns across 8 bases. The CDR3 covers 14 residues. With V trimmed by 0 bases and J by 8 bases, 3 bases remained unmatched. Germline assignment: CDR1 SGHAT and CDR2 FQDESV (reference sequence). CDR3 nucleotides: TGTGCCAGCAGCTTAGCGCACAGGGGGGACATTCAGTACTTC. This codes for CASSLAHRGDIQYF. Full variable domain (remainder filled in from reference TRBV11-1 and TRBJ2-4): EAEVAQSPRYKITEKSQAVAFWCDPISGHATLYWYRQILGQGPELLVQFQDESVVDDSQLPKDRFSAERLKGVDSTLKIQPAELGDSAMYLCASSLAHRGDIQYFGAGTRLSVL.

Ten or more counts support this clonotype. CDR3 in amino acids: CATNEMYTTKETQYF. The CDR3, as DNA: TGTGCCACAAACGAAATGTACACGACGAAAGAGACCCAGTACTTC. The chain joins TRBV6-1 to TRBJ2-5, with unresolved D. CDR1 and CDR2 from the germline V gene are MNHNS and SASEGT. This CDR3 is 15 amino acids long. V lost 10 bases to trimming and J lost 3 bases, with 21 bases between them.

This clonotype was counted at least ten times. The chain is built from TRBV7-2 and TRBJ2-5; D ambiguous. Trimming left V 5 bases short and J 7 bases short, with 8 bases between. In germline, CDR1 is SGHTA, CDR2 FQGNSA. The CDR3 covers 11 residues. Here the CDR3 reads CASSTVGTQYF. The CDR3 coding sequence is TGTGCCAGCAGCACAGTTGGGACCCAGTACTTC.

The chain is built from TRBV9 and TRBJ1-6, with D hard to call. V lost 0 bases to trimming and J lost 7 bases, with 5 bases between them. This CDR3 is built from 13 residues. Germline-derived CDR1 and CDR2 are SGDLS and YYNGEE. The chain's CDR3 is CASSVDGNSPLHF. DNA of the CDR3: TGTGCCAGCAGCGTAGATGGCAATTCACCCCTCCACTTT.

This clonotype was observed many times. The chain employs TRBV12-3 or TRBV12-4 and TRBJ1-5; the D is unclear. The CDR3 extends over 14 amino acids. Deletions cut 3 bases from V and 4 bases from J, with 10 bases between. In DNA, the CDR3 is TGTGCCAGCAGTTTGTCCGGGCATAATCAGCCCCAGCATTTT. This gives the protein CASSLSGHNQPQHF.

This clonotype was detected many times. This chain joins TRBV27 and TRBJ2-1; 8 nucleotides agree with TRBD2. CDR3 length equals 15 residues. Germline CDR1 and CDR2: MNHEY and SMNVEV (reference sequence). J gave up 9 bases and V 5 bases, and 12 bases lay outside the gene matches. The CDR3 here is CASSPLKSGGSEQFF. The CDR3 DNA reads TGTGCCAGCAGTCCTCTGAAAAGCGGGGGAAGTGAGCAGTTCTTC.

The chain uses TRBV9 and TRBJ1-1, with 9 bases that match TRBD1. CDR1 SGDLS and CDR2 YYNGEE come from the germline V gene. The CDR3 has 14 residues. Losses at the gene ends were 2 bases for V and 6 bases for J; bases not matched to a gene: 5. CDR3 sequence (DNA): TGTGCCAGCAGCGTTCAACAGGGGGCGGCTGAAGCTTTCTTT. Its protein is CASSVQQGAAEAFF.

In this sample, this clonotype turned up many times. The V call is TRBV7-2, the J call TRBJ2-5; D ambiguous. The ends were cut back, 5 bases at V and 0 bases at J, with 10 bases in the middle. The CDR3 is made up of 14 amino acids. The germline V gene has CDR1 SGHTA and CDR2 FQGNSA. In DNA form, the CDR3 reads TGTGCCAGCAGCAAGACACTTCACCAAGAGACCCAGTACTTC. This gives the protein CASSKTLHQETQYF.

In regard to this clonotype: Just one base apart from a much larger clone, this may be a read error. The V call is TRBV20-1, the J call TRBJ2-7; TRBD1 agrees at 8 bases. The germline gives CDR1 DFQATT, CDR2 SNEGSKA (reference sequence). The CDR3 has 13 amino acids. V trimming: 7 bases; J trimming: 5 bases; junction bases outside the gene matches: 10. CDR3 bases: TGCAGTGACTCCCAGGGGGCGGATGACGAGCAGTACTTC. Encoded protein: CSDSQGADDEQYF.

This clonotype appeared many times. V is TRBV7-9 and J is TRBJ2-5; D remains ambiguous. Germline V gene sequence: CDR1 SEHNR, CDR2 FQNEAQ (reference sequence). V shed 8 bases and J shed 2 bases, with 21 bases lying between them. The CDR3 spans 16 residues. The CDR3 nucleotides read TGTGCCAGCCCCCCACCACAAGTGGTAATACAAGAGACCCAGTACTTC. Translated: CASPPPQVVIQETQYF.

Worth noting for this clonotype: The junction departs from the called germline gene at one end, perhaps through a read error. V gene TRBV5-8 combines with J gene TRBJ2-1; 7 positions agree with TRBD2. This CDR3 has 16 residues. Germline CDR1 SGHTS, CDR2 YDEGEE. The CDR3 loop is CASSLDSSGSYNKQFF. Here the CDR3 DNA reads TGTGCCAGCAGCTTAGATAGTAGCGGGTCATACAATAAGCAGTTCTTC.

This clonotype was seen ten or more times. The V gene is TRBV12-3 or TRBV12-4, the J gene TRBJ1-3; perhaps TRBD1 as D (5 bases). This CDR3 spans 15 amino acids. The V gene lost 5 bases and the J gene lost 0 bases, with 11 bases spanning the gap. CDR3 region: CASSGTGASGNTIYF. In nucleotides, the CDR3 is TGTGCCAGCAGTGGGACCGGAGCCTCTGGAAACACCATATATTTT.

This clonotype showed up just a few times. CDR3 sequence (DNA): TGTGCCAGCAGTCGAGAAGGGGGGTTCGAGCAGTACTTC. Encoded protein: CASSREGGFEQYF. This sequence joins TRBV12-3 or TRBV12-4 and TRBJ2-7; D may be TRBD1 or TRBD2 (6 bases each). V dropped 5 bases and J dropped 6 bases, with 14 bases sitting between them. There are 13 residues in the CDR3.

This clonotype was detected many times. The chain carries TRBV10-3 and TRBJ1-1, with D hard to call. CDR1 and CDR2 (germline): ENHRY, SYGVKD. The CDR3 consists of 14 residues. Trimming removed 3 bases from V and 1 base from J, with 9 bases in between. The DNA of the CDR3 is TGTGCCATCAGTGACGGGGTCCCGAACACTGAAGCTTTCTTT. Its protein is CAISDGVPNTEAFF.

This clonotype was counted at least ten times. This chain links TRBV6-5 with TRBJ2-3; TRBD1 matches 8 bases. Germline values: CDR1 MNHEY, CDR2 SVGAGI. V dropped 0 bases and J dropped 6; count of bases not matched to a gene: 8. CDR3 length: 16 residues. CDR3 sequence: CASSYSGGTGRDTQYF. The CDR3, as DNA: TGTGCCAGCAGTTACTCTGGCGGGACAGGTCGCGATACGCAGTATTTT.

A few counts support this clonotype. The rearrangement links TRBV29-1 to TRBJ2-1; TRBD1 might be the D (6 bases). The CDR3 sequence is 16 residues long. V shed 8 bases and J shed 2 bases, with 22 bases lying between them. Germline CDR1 is SQVTM and CDR2 is ANQGSEA. In DNA form, the CDR3 reads TGCAGCCGTAGAATTACATCAGGGGCCCCCTACAATGAGCAGTTCTTC. Translation: CSRRITSGAPYNEQFF.

This clonotype has more than one count but fewer than ten. A junction end diverges from the germline sequence, so it may reflect a read error. The chain has TRBV3-1 and TRBJ2-7; D may be TRBD2 (5 bases). The CDR3 loop spans 12 amino acids. Germline CDR1 and CDR2: LGHDT and YNNKEL (reference sequence). The CDR3, as DNA: TGTGCCAGCAGCCAAATCGACTACGAACAGTACTTC. This codes for CASSQIDYEQYF.

The chain links TRBV27 to TRBJ1-1; 7 bases are a match to TRBD1. The CDR3 is made up of 14 amino acids. V was pared by 5 bases and J by 0 bases, with 3 bases of the junction left unmatched. Germline CDR1 and CDR2: MNHEY and SMNVEV (reference sequence). The CDR3 DNA reads as TGTGCCAGCAGTGCGCAGGGGGTGAACACTGAAGCTTTCTTT. This sequence encodes CASSAQGVNTEAFF.

In its sample, this clonotype is medium-sized. This chain connects TRBV27 to TRBJ2-3; 10 bases align to TRBD1. This CDR3 region has 14 residues. With 7 bases clipped from V and 4 bases from J, the junction kept 5 bases outside the gene matches. The germline V gene has CDR1 MNHEY and CDR2 SMNVEV (reference sequence). The CDR3, as DNA: TGTGCCAGCACCCTGACAGGGGGCGCAGATACGCAGTATTTT. It codes for CASTLTGGADTQYF.

Notes on this clonotype: Since a much larger clone is just one base distant, this may be a read error. The genes are TRBV10-3 and TRBJ2-7; 7 bases are shared with TRBD1. This CDR3 contains 16 residues. Germline CDR1 and CDR2: ENHRY and SYGVKD. J lost 2 bases, V lost 5 bases, and 12 bases had no gene match. The CDR3 bases are TGTGCCATCAGTTGGGCCCCAACAGGGGCCACCTACGAGCAGTACTTC. Translation gives CAISWAPTGATYEQYF.

DNA of the CDR3: TGTGCCAGTAGTGGAGAGACAGGGGCTTCCACAGATACGCAGTATTTT. Translated, it gives CASSGETGASTDTQYF. The genes are TRBV19 and TRBJ2-3; 8 nucleotides align to TRBD1. V shed 5 bases, J shed 2 bases, and the junction held 9 bases outside the gene matches. CDR1 is LNHDA, CDR2 SQIVND, per germline (reference sequence). There are 16 residues in the CDR3.

As regards this clonotype: A much larger clone differs from this one at a single base, so this may be a read error. This sequence joins TRBV12-3 or TRBV12-4 and TRBJ2-1; D gene uncertain. The tail of the sequence fits TRBJ1-2 better, so the J call may be wrong. The CDR3 covers 13 residues. CDR3 coding DNA: TGTGCCAGCACCATGAGTACGTTCTATGGCTACACCTTC. Translation: CASTMSTFYGYTF.

The CDR3 sequence is CASRKLAGDNEQFF. CDR3 sequence (DNA): TGTGCCAGCCGGAAACTAGCGGGGGACAATGAGCAGTTCTTC. The chain links TRBV18 to TRBJ2-1; 11 positions agree with TRBD2. CDR1 and CDR2 from the germline V gene are KGHSH and LQKENI. The V and J ends lost 8 bases and 5 bases, in that order; junction bases with no gene match: 5. The CDR3 consists of 14 residues.

The gene calls are TRBV11-3 and TRBJ2-1, with 15 bases that match TRBD2. CDR3 length equals 20 residues. The germline gives CDR1 SGHNT, CDR2 YENEEA. V gave up 5 bases and J gave up 1 base; unmatched junction bases: 12. Here the CDR3 reads CASSPPGGLAGGPSYNEQFF. The CDR3 DNA follows: TGTGCCAGCAGCCCCCCGGGCGGACTAGCGGGAGGGCCGTCCTACAATGAGCAGTTCTTC.